This T cell receptor beta chain was observed in a study of T cell responses to AZD1222 COVID-19 vaccine. Study findings and constraints: The number of AZD1222 recipients seropositive at baseline was only 5 to 7. Clonal diversity may have been underestimated in mostly white British donors.

Only in-frame clones appear in the TCRdb table, and some are missing; sequencing was by immunoSEQ multiplex PCR. The sample consists of some 150,000 clones, 90% to 95% of them appearing once. CDR1 is SGHVS, CDR2 FNYEAQ, per germline. V lost 4 bases to trimming and J lost 7 bases; unmatched junction nucleotides: 6. The CDR3 loop spans 15 amino acids. This clone was counted a single time. What it recognizes is unknown. The material sequenced was peripheral blood, taken on day 0 of AZD1222 vaccination. The chain carries TRBV7-6 and TRBJ1-6; 8 positions agree with TRBD1. The sequence was obtained from an adult in good health. CDR3 in amino acids: CASSSRTGNNSPLHF. In DNA form, the CDR3 reads TGTGCCAGCAGCTCCAGGACAGGGAACAATTCACCCCTCCACTTT.